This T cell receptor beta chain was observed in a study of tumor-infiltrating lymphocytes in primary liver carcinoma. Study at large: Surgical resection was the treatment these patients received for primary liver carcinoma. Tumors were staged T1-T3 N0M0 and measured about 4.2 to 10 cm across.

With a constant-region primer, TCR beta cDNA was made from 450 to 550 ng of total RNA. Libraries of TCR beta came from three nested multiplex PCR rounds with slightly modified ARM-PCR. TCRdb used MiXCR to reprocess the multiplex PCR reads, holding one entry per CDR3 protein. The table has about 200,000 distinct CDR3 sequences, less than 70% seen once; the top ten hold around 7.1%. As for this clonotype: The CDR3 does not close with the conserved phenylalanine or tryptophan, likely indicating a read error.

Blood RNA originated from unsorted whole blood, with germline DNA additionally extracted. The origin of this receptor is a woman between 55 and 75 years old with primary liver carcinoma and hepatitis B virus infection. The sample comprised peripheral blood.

CDR3 DNA sequence: TGTGCCAGCAGCTCGGGACTATCGGGAACAGATACGCAGTATTTG. It specifies CASSSGLSGTDTQYL. The chain joins TRBV11-2 to TRBJ2-3, with TRBD2 matching 7 bases. Germline CDR1 SGHAT, CDR2 FQNNGV. Trimming at V came to 4 bases and at J to 3 bases, leaving 7 bases not matched to a gene. The CDR3 length is 15 residues.